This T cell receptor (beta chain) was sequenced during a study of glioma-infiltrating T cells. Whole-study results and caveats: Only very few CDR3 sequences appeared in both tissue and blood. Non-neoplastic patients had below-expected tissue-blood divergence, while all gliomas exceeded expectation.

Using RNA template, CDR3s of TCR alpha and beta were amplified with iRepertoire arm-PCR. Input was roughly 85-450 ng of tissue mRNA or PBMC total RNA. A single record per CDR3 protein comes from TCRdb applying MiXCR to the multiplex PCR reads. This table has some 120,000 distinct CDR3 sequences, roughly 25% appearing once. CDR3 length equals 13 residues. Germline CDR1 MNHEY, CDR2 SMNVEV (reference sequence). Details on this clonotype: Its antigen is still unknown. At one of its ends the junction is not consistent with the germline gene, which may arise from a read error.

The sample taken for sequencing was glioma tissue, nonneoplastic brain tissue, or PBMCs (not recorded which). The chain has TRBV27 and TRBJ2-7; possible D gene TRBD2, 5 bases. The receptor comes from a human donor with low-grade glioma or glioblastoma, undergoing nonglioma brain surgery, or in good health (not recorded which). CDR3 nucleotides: TGTGCCCGCAGCTCCGACTACTCCTACGAGCCGTCCTTC. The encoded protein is CARSSDYSYEPSF.